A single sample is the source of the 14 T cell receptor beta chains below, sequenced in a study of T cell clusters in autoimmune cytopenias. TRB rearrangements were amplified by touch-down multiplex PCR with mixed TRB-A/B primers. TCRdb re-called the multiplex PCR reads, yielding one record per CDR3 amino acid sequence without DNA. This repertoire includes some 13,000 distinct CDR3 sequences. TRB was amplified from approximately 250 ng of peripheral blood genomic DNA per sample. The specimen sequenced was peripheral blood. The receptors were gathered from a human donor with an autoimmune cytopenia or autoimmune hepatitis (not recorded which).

The CDR3: CASSSPTGYEQYF. The chain is built from TRBV6-2 or TRBV6-3 and TRBJ2-7. Looked up from germline, CDR1 is MNHEY and CDR2 is SVGEGT. The CDR3 runs 13 residues.

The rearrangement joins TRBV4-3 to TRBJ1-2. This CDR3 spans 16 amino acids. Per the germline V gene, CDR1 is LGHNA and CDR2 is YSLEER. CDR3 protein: CASSQAQVHRTYGYTF.

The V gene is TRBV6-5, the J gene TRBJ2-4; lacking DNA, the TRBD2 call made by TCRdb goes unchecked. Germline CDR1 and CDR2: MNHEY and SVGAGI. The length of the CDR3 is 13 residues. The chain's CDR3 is CASSEGRENIQYF.

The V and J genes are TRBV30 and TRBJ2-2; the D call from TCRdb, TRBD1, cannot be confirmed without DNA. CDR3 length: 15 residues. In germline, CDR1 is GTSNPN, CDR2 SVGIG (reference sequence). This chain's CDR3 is CAWSVQDTNTGELFF.

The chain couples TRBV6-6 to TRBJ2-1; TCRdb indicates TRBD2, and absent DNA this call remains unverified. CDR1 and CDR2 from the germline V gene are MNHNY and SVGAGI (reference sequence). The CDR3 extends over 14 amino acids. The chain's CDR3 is CASERGGAGDEQFF.

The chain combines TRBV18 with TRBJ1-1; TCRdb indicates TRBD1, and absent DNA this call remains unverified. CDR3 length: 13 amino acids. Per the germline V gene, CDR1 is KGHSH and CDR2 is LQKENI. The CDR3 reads CASSPWGDTEAFF.

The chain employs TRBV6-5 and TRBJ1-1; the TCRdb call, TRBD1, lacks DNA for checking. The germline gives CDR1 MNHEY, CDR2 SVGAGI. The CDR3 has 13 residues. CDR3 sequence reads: CATRGGWVTEAFF.

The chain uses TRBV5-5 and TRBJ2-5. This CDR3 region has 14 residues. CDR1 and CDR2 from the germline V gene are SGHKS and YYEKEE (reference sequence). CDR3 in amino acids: CASSFGSERETQYF.

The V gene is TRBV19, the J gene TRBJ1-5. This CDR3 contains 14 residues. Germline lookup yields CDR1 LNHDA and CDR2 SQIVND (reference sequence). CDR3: CASSIVSRTQPQHF.

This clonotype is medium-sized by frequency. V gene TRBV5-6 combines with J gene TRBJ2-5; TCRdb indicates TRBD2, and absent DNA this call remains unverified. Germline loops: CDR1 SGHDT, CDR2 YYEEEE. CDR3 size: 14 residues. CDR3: CASSSLAGEETQYF.

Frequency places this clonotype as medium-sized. The CDR3 sequence is CASSLGGSTDTQYF. The chain combines TRBV5-4 with TRBJ2-3. Germline loops: CDR1 SGHNT, CDR2 YYREEE (reference sequence). The CDR3 sequence is 14 residues long.

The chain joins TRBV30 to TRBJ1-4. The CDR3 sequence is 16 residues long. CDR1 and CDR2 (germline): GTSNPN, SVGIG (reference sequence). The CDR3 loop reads CAWSVQGFSFPEKLFF. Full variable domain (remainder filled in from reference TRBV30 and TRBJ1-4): SQTIHQWPATLVQPVGSPLSLECTVEGTSNPNLYWYRQAAGRGLQLLFYSVGIGQISSEVPQNLSASRPQDRQFILSSKKLLLSDSGFYLCAWSVQGFSFPEKLFFGSGTQLSVL.

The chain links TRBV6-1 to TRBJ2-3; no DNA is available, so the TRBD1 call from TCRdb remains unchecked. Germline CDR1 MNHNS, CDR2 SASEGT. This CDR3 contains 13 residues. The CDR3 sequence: CASSFIRADTQYF.

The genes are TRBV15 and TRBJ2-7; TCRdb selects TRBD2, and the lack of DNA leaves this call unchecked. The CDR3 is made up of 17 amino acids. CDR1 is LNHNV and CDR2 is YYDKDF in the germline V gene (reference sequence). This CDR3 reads CATSRGGGLGGHYEQYF.